The 18 T cell receptor beta chains given below trace back to one sample, sequenced in a study of shared clonotypes between healthy human individuals. Assay used: immunoSEQ multiplex PCR; TCRdb lists only in-frame clones, some missing. This table holds more than 450,000 clones, around 79% found once. The sequencing input was PBMCs. The receptors stem from a middle-aged woman in good health. Some clones in this sample may be carry-over from other donors' samples.

This clone occurred a few times. The chain has TRBV6-5 and TRBJ2-7; 8 positions match TRBD1. Unmatched junction bases numbered 5, after V lost 7 bases and J lost 3 bases. Per germline, CDR1 MNHEY and CDR2 SVGAGI. This CDR3 region has 13 residues. This CDR3 is CASNTGQGYEQYF. In DNA, the CDR3 is TGTGCCAGCAATACCGGACAGGGCTACGAGCAGTACTTC.

This chain joins TRBV15 and TRBJ1-1; D ambiguous. CDR3 size: 13 residues. Germline V gene data show CDR1 as LNHNV and CDR2 as YYDKDF (reference sequence). The V gene lost 0 bases and the J gene lost 5 bases, with 7 bases spanning the gap. This CDR3 reads CATSRDTGTEAFF. The CDR3 bases are TGTGCCACCAGCAGAGATACGGGGACTGAAGCTTTCTTT.

The DNA for the CDR3 is TGTGCCAGTAAGGTTCAGGGACACACAGATACGCAGTATTTT. Residues: CASKVQGHTDTQYF. This sequence joins TRBV19 and TRBJ2-3, with D possibly being TRBD1 (6 bases). V was cut by 7 bases and J by 2 bases, with 13 bases left in between. Germline CDR1 LNHDA, CDR2 SQIVND (reference sequence). The CDR3 totals 14 residues.

This chain connects TRBV18 to TRBJ2-1; D is unresolved. V was clipped by 0 bases and J by 9 bases, with 15 bases between them. In germline, CDR1 is KGHSH, CDR2 LQKENI. The CDR3 extends over 15 amino acids. CDR3 amino acids: CASSPPNSNGREQFF. The CDR3 DNA reads TGTGCCAGCTCACCACCGAATTCGAACGGTCGTGAGCAGTTCTTC.

The chain employs TRBV28 and TRBJ1-1; D is unclear. Germline V lookup: CDR1 MDHEN, CDR2 SYDVKM. V lost 7 bases and J 1 base, leaving 13 bases between the germline ends. There are 14 residues in the CDR3. DNA for the CDR3: TGTGCCAGCATGCGAAGGGTTTCGAACACTGAAGCTTTCTTT. It is translated as CASMRRVSNTEAFF.

The chain joins TRBV30 to TRBJ2-3; D gene unclear. The V end was cut by 2 bases, the J end by 4 bases, with 7 bases between. CDR3 length: 12 amino acids. Germline V gene sequence: CDR1 GTSNPN, CDR2 SVGIG (reference sequence). The CDR3 here is CAWSLGPDTQYF. The CDR3 region has the DNA TGTGCCTGGAGTCTAGGCCCAGATACGCAGTATTTT.

The V call is TRBV5-1, the J call TRBJ2-7; no definite D call. The germline gives CDR1 SGHRS, CDR2 YFSETQ. The CDR3 has 14 residues. The ends were cut back, 2 bases at V and 3 bases at J, with 12 bases in the middle. The CDR3 DNA sequence: TGCGCCAGCAGCTTATGGACCAGCCGCTACGAGCAGTACTTC. Protein: CASSLWTSRYEQYF.

The chain recombines TRBV5-5 with TRBJ2-2; D may be TRBD1 (6 bases). The V gene lost 1 base and the J gene lost 4 bases, with 8 bases spanning the gap. The CDR3 covers 14 residues. CDR1 is SGHKS, CDR2 YYEKEE, per germline (reference sequence). CDR3 amino acids: CASSLLDSTGELFF. CDR3 nucleotides: TGTGCCAGCAGCTTGCTGGACAGCACCGGGGAGCTGTTTTTT.

This chain connects TRBV19 to TRBJ1-4; possible D gene TRBD1, 5 bases. Trimming stripped 2 bases from V and 0 bases from J, with 7 bases between. The CDR3 has 15 amino acids. Looked up from germline, CDR1 is LNHDA and CDR2 is SQIVND (reference sequence). CDR3 region: CASSIQGATNEKLFF. The DNA for the CDR3 is TGTGCCAGTAGTATACAGGGAGCAACTAATGAAAAACTGTTTTTT.

The chain carries TRBV6-5 and TRBJ1-2; TRBD1 aligns across 9 bases. J lost 5 bases, V lost 5 bases, and 3 bases had no gene match. CDR1 is MNHEY, CDR2 SVGAGI, per germline. This CDR3 has 13 residues. The CDR3 sequence is CASSQGQGYGYTF. Written as DNA, the CDR3 is TGTGCCAGCAGTCAAGGACAGGGGTATGGCTACACCTTC.

The V call is TRBV28, the J call TRBJ2-3, with D unresolved. Germline CDR1 MDHEN, CDR2 SYDVKM. The V and J ends lost 5 bases and 3 bases respectively, with 12 bases between them. This CDR3 spans 14 amino acids. CDR3 residues: CASSPNSLTDTQYF. CDR3 in DNA: TGTGCCAGCAGTCCGAATTCCCTAACAGATACGCAGTATTTT.

The chain employs TRBV5-1 and TRBJ1-1; no clear D gene. Deletions cut 0 bases from V and 0 bases from J, with 6 bases between. The CDR3 loop spans 14 amino acids. Germline assignment: CDR1 SGHRS and CDR2 YFSETQ. CDR3 nucleotides: TGCGCCAGCAGCTTGGACAGAATGAACACTGAAGCTTTCTTT. Its translation is CASSLDRMNTEAFF.

The V call is TRBV29-1, the J call TRBJ2-7, with a possible D match to TRBD2 (6 bases). V was pared by 4 bases and J by 4 bases, with 20 bases between. Germline V CDR1 and CDR2: SQVTM, ANQGSEA. The CDR3 spans 15 residues. CDR3 in amino acids: CSVVTPGRPGYEQYF. The CDR3 nucleotides read TGCAGCGTTGTTACTCCGGGGAGGCCTGGGTACGAGCAGTACTTC.

This sequence joins TRBV5-1 and TRBJ1-5; the D is unclear. The length of the CDR3 is 15 residues. Trimming left V 0 bases short and J 6 bases short, with 13 bases between. In germline, CDR1 is SGHRS, CDR2 YFSETQ. The DNA for the CDR3 is TGCGCCAGCAGCTTGGAGGGTGGATGGGGTCAGCCCCAGCATTTT. Translated, it gives CASSLEGGWGQPQHF. The full variable domain, rest sourced from reference TRBV5-1 and TRBJ1-5, is KAGVTQTPRYLIKTRGQQVTLSCSPISGHRSVSWYQQTPGQGLQFLFEYFSETQRNKGNFPGRFSGRQFSNSRSEMNVSTLELGDSALYLCASSLEGGWGQPQHFGDGTRLSIL.

This clone was found once. This chain's CDR3 is CASSFGRGNEQFF. The CDR3 DNA follows: TGTGCCAGCAGCTTTGGCAGGGGCAATGAGCAGTTCTTC. This rearrangement joins TRBV7-9 to TRBJ2-1; possible D gene TRBD1, 6 bases. Germline V gene lookup returns CDR1 SEHNR and CDR2 FQNEAQ (reference sequence). Trimming cost V 3 bases and J 6 bases, with 9 bases left between them. The CDR3 extends over 13 amino acids. The variable domain in full, completed from reference TRBV7-9 and TRBJ2-1, reads DTGVSQNPRHKITKRGQNVTFRCDPISEHNRLYWYRQTLGQGPEFLTYFQNEAQLEKSRLLSDRFSAERPKGSFSTLEIQRTEQGDSAMYLCASSFGRGNEQFFGPGTRLTVL.

This chain joins TRBV11-2 and TRBJ2-3; unclear D gene. The CDR3 runs to 13 residues. Germline-derived CDR1 and CDR2 are SGHAT and FQNNGV. Trimming cost V 1 base and J 10 bases, with 12 bases left between them. CDR3 protein: CASSLARLRAQYF. The CDR3 nucleotides are TGTGCCAGCAGCTTAGCACGCCTCCGTGCGCAGTATTTT.

The count of this clone is one. The V gene is TRBV7-4, the J gene TRBJ2-5; no clear D gene. The tail of the sequence fits TRBJ2-7 better, so the J call may be wrong. The CDR3 consists of 17 residues. Germline loops: CDR1 SGHVT, CDR2 SQSDAQ. CDR3 DNA: TGTGCCAGCAGCTTGAGGTCTTTAGTTTCCAGCTCCTACGAGCAGTACTTC. Protein product: CASSLRSLVSSSYEQYF.

V is TRBV7-3 and J is TRBJ2-7, with 7 positions matching TRBD2. This CDR3 region has 13 residues. V lost 2 bases to trimming and J lost 7 bases; unmatched junction nucleotides: 5. Per the germline V gene, CDR1 is SGHTA and CDR2 is FQGTGA. This CDR3 is CASSLGGEGEQYF. Here the CDR3 DNA reads TGTGCCAGCAGCTTAGGTGGGGAGGGGGAGCAGTACTTC.